A selection of T cell receptor beta chains follows, all from one sample in a study of blood T cell repertoires in COVID-19. The repertoire was sequenced with immunoSEQ multiplex PCR; TCRdb's copy has only in-frame clones and lacks some. The table shows hundreds of thousands of clones, with approximately 90% occurring only once. The sequenced sample was peripheral blood. The receptors stem from a woman in her 40s who had recovered from COVID-19. Each CDR3 is given with its conserved first and last residue. The order of the fields is D gene, clone size, J gene, V gene, CDR3 protein, CDR3 DNA. The D gene is left open where the match is weak. Part of the rows lack a size; the others show once, few, many or a class for expanded clones.

TRBD2,NA,TRBJ2-1,TRBV5-1,CASRREGRDEQFF,TGCGCCAGCAGGCGGGAGGGCCGGGATGAGCAGTTCTTC
TRBD2,few,TRBJ2-2,TRBV7-9,CASSLGLAGGPGELFF,TGTGCCAGCAGCTTAGGGCTAGCGGGAGGCCCCGGGGAGCTGTTTTTT
TRBD1,once,TRBJ1-5,TRBV28,CATRGGQPQHF,TGTGCCACCAGGGGGGGTCAGCCCCAGCATTTT
NA,NA,TRBJ2-2,TRBV7-2,CASSLALASGELFF,TGTGCCAGCAGCTTAGCGCTTGCCAGCGGGGAGCTGTTTTTT
TRBD1,NA,TRBJ2-5,TRBV30,CAWSTGTGAQETQYF,TGTGCCTGGAGTACCGGGACAGGGGCCCAAGAGACCCAGTACTTC
NA,few,TRBJ2-1,TRBV6-2/TRBV6-3,CASSPLGGGGYNEQFF,TGTGCCAGCAGTCCCCTGGGGGGCGGGGGATACAATGAGCAGTTCTTC
TRBD1,NA,TRBJ2-2,TRBV27,CASSRTGGELFF,TGTGCCAGCAGCCGGACAGGGGGGGAGCTGTTTTTT
NA,few,TRBJ1-5,TRBV30,CAWSGRNQPQHF,TGTGCCTGGAGTGGGCGGAATCAGCCCCAGCATTTT
TRBD1,NA,TRBJ2-5,TRBV7-9,CASSPGTGETQYF,TGTGCCAGCAGCCCGGGGACAGGAGAGACCCAGTACTTC
TRBD1,NA,TRBJ1-2,TRBV4-1,CASRGDSFDYTF,TGCGCCAGCAGGGGGGACAGTTTCGACTACACCTTC
TRBD1,NA,TRBJ1-2,TRBV10-3,CAISATGGSDGYTF,TGTGCCATCAGTGCGACAGGGGGCTCGGATGGCTACACCTTC
TRBD2,NA,TRBJ2-7,TRBV27,CASSARLAGAYEQYF,TGTGCCAGCAGTGCCCGACTAGCGGGAGCCTACGAGCAGTACTTC
TRBD1,NA,TRBJ1-5,TRBV15,CATSKGPGQGVGLGNQPQHF,TGTGCCACCAGCAAAGGCCCGGGACAGGGGGTAGGATTGGGCAATCAGCCCCAGCATTTT
NA,few,TRBJ2-1,TRBV29-1,CSVSPPRGIEQFF,TGCAGCGTATCCCCCCCCCGAGGGATTGAGCAGTTCTTC
TRBD2,NA,TRBJ2-3,TRBV7-2,CASSPGLAGTTDTQYF,TGTGCCAGCAGCCCCGGGCTAGCGGGAACAACAGATACGCAGTATTTT
NA,NA,TRBJ2-7,TRBV4-1,CASSPLGGDEQYF,TGCGCCAGCAGCCCCCTAGGGGGGGACGAGCAGTACTTC
TRBD1,NA,TRBJ1-5,TRBV19,CASWDRGGQPQHF,TGTGCCAGTTGGGACAGGGGGGGACAGCCCCAGCATTTT
TRBD2,NA,TRBJ2-2,TRBV7-2,CASSISGSPNTGELFF,TGTGCCAGCAGCATTAGCGGGAGCCCGAACACCGGGGAGCTGTTTTTT
TRBD2,NA,TRBJ2-2,TRBV29-1,CSAPGSGSLTGELFF,TGCAGCGCCCCGGGGAGCGGGAGTCTCACCGGGGAGCTGTTTTTT
NA,NA,TRBJ2-7,TRBV5-5,CASSLVDRSYEQYF,TGTGCCAGCAGCTTGGTTGACAGATCCTACGAGCAGTACTTC
TRBD1,NA,TRBJ1-4,TRBV19,CASSPGQGGNEKLFF,TGTGCCAGTAGTCCGGGACAGGGTGGGAATGAAAAACTGTTTTTT
NA,NA,TRBJ2-1,TRBV7-9,CASSGDQTAGSYNEQFF,TGTGCCAGCAGCGGTGACCAGACGGCCGGGTCCTACAATGAGCAGTTCTTC
TRBD2,NA,TRBJ2-5,TRBV4-3,CASSQDRSSGGGETQYF,TGCGCCAGCAGCCAAGATCGGTCTAGCGGGGGTGGGGAGACCCAGTACTTC
TRBD1,NA,TRBJ2-5,TRBV19,CASMGGAGGETQYF,TGTGCCAGTATGGGCGGGGCAGGGGGCGAGACCCAGTACTTC
TRBD1,NA,TRBJ2-4,TRBV30,CAWSDRGTLAKNIQYF,TGTGCCTGGAGTGACAGGGGAACCCTAGCCAAAAACATTCAGTACTTC
TRBD2,NA,TRBJ2-2,TRBV10-3,CANSGANTGELFF,TGTGCCAACAGCGGGGCGAACACCGGGGAGCTGTTTTTT
TRBD2,NA,TRBJ2-1,TRBV3-1/TRBV3-2,CASRRTSGSVVNEQFF,TGTGCCAGCAGACGGACTAGCGGGAGCGTCGTCAATGAGCAGTTCTTC
NA,NA,TRBJ2-1,TRBV29-1,CSAGRRLSSYNEQFF,TGCAGCGCTGGCCGGAGGCTTAGCTCCTACAATGAGCAGTTCTTC
TRBD1,NA,TRBJ1-1,TRBV27,CASSLRGTEAFF,TGTGCCAGCAGCCTCAGGGGGACTGAAGCTTTCTTT
TRBD2,NA,TRBJ2-7,TRBV19,CASSIPLAGGYEQYF,TGTGCCAGTAGTATCCCTCTAGCGGGGGGATACGAGCAGTACTTC
NA,NA,TRBJ1-6,TRBV6-2/TRBV6-3,CASSHDVWSRGSPLHF,TGTGCCAGCAGCCACGACGTATGGTCCCGCGGTTCACCCCTCCACTTT
NA,NA,TRBJ1-2,TRBV6-5,CASSYSWPGGYGYTF,TGTGCCAGCAGTTACTCGTGGCCCGGCGGCTATGGCTACACCTTC
NA,NA,TRBJ2-3,TRBV9,CASSVGLGTSTDTQYF,TGTGCCAGCAGCGTAGGTCTAGGGACTAGCACAGATACGCAGTATTTT
NA,NA,TRBJ2-3,TRBV5-4,CASSLAGGGSGDTQYF,TGTGCCAGCAGCTTGGCCGGGGGCGGGAGTGGAGATACGCAGTATTTT
TRBD1,NA,TRBJ2-3,TRBV7-7,CASSPGTGATDTQYF,TGTGCTAGCAGCCCCGGGACAGGGGCTACAGATACGCAGTATTTT
NA,NA,TRBJ2-1,TRBV30,CACRRRFHEQFF,TGTGCCTGCCGCCGGAGGTTCCATGAGCAGTTCTTC
NA,NA,TRBJ1-1,TRBV5-8,CASSPHREGTLSAEAFF,TGTGCCAGCAGCCCCCACCGGGAGGGGACCCTTAGCGCTGAAGCTTTCTTT
NA,NA,TRBJ2-1,TRBV7-2,CASSLGGPRGEQFF,TGTGCCAGCAGCTTAGGAGGTCCGCGGGGTGAGCAGTTCTTC
TRBD2,NA,TRBJ2-3,TRBV11-2,CASIDPGGGTGSQYF,TGTGCCAGCATCGATCCGGGAGGGGGGACCGGATCGCAGTATTTT
TRBD1,NA,TRBJ2-1,TRBV7-8,CASSQPGQGNNEQFF,TGTGCCAGCAGCCAGCCGGGACAGGGTAACAATGAGCAGTTCTTC
TRBD2,NA,TRBJ2-1,TRBV7-7,CASSPDPAGGRGQFF,TGTGCTAGCAGCCCCGACCCCGCGGGAGGGAGGGGGCAGTTCTTC
TRBD1,NA,TRBJ1-5,TRBV24-1,CATSPTPGQGKGGNQPQHF,TGTGCCACCAGCCCGACCCCCGGACAGGGGAAGGGAGGCAATCAGCCCCAGCATTTT
NA,NA,TRBJ2-1,TRBV2,CASSERTFHEQFF,TGTGCCAGCAGTGAAAGGACATTTCATGAGCAGTTCTTC